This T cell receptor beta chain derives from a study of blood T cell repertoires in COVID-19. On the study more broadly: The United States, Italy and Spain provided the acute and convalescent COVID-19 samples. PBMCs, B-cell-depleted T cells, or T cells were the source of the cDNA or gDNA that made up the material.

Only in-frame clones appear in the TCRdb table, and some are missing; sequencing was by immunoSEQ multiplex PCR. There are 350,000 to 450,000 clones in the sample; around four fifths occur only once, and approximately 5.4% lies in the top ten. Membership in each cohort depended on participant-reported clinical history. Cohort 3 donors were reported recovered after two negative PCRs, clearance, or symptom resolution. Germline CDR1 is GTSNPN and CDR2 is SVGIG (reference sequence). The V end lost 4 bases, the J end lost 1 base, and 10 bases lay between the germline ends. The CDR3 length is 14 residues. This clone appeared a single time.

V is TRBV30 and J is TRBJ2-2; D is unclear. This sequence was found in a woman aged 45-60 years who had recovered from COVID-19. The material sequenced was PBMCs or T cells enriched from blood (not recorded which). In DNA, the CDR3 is TGTGCCTGGAAAAGCCTATTGAACACCGGGGAGCTGTTTTTT. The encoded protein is CAWKSLLNTGELFF.